Shown below are 2 T cell receptor beta chains from a single sample sequenced in a study of blood T cells in healthy people across ages (dated by TCRdb to between 2015 and 2017). The library was made by 5' RACE. Data came from an Illumina HiSeq 2500. A second PCR of about 6 to 11 cycles was performed with a sample-barcoded 5' primer and a J-beta primer mix. TCRdb reanalyzed the raw reads on its own, using fastp at Q25 for trimming and MiXCR for clone calling, and kept in-frame beta chains. Under each unique CDR3 protein, matching rows form one entry showing the most common genes and DNA. This sample has just under 900,000 distinct CDR3 sequences in its table, and under 30% of those were observed once. Approximately 15% of the sample is taken by the ten largest. Sequencing was carried out using blood. The receptors derive from a woman older than 75 in good health.

This clonotype was detected many times. The CDR3 coding sequence is TGTGCCAGCAAGGCAGGGGGCCGCTATGGCTACACCTTC. Its translation: CASKAGGRYGYTF. The chain combines TRBV13 with TRBJ1-2; 8 bases fit TRBD1. V shed 7 bases and J 4 bases; nucleotides not matched to a gene: 5. CDR1 and CDR2 from the germline V gene are PRHDT and FYEKMQ (reference sequence). The CDR3 consists of 13 residues.

This clonotype came up many times. The V call is TRBV20-1, the J call TRBJ2-1; TRBD1 matches 7 bases. Germline assignment: CDR1 DFQATT and CDR2 SNEGSKA (reference sequence). With 5 bases clipped from V and 2 bases from J, the junction kept 6 bases outside the gene matches. The CDR3 spans 14 residues. CDR3: CSAPQGTTYNEQFF. In DNA form, the CDR3 reads TGCAGTGCTCCACAGGGGACAACCTACAATGAGCAGTTCTTC.